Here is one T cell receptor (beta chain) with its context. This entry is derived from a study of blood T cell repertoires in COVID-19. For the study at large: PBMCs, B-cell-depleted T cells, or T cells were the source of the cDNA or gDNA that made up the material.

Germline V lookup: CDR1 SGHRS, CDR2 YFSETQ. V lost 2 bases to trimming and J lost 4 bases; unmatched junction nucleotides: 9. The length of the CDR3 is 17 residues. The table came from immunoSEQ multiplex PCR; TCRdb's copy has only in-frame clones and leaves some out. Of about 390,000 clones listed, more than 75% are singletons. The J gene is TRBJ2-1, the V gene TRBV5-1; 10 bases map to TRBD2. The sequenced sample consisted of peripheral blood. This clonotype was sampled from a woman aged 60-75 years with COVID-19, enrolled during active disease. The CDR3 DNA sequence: TGCGCCAGCAGCTTCTATTCGAGCGGGGGGGTTTACAATGAGCAGTTCTTC. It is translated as CASSFYSSGGVYNEQFF.